A selection of T cell receptor beta chains follows, all from one sample in a study of T cell changes during pregnancy in multiple sclerosis. Clones were read by immunoSEQ multiplex PCR, and TCRdb kept only the in-frame ones, dropping some. The data hold 75,000 to 95,000 clones, with around 93% observed a single time. The material was peripheral blood, obtained before pregnancy. Receptors originate from a female donor with multiple sclerosis, enrolled in a pregnancy study. CDR3s include the opening cysteine and the closing phenylalanine or tryptophan. D genes are given only for firm matches. Size is stated for part of the rows, as once, few or many counts, or as a class when the clone is expanded.

TRBD2 | - | TRBJ2-5 | TRBV7-9 | CASSLGLAGEQETQYF | TGTGCCAGCAGCTTAGGTCTAGCGGGGGAGCAAGAGACCCAGTACTTC
- | - | TRBJ1-5 | TRBV15 | CATAGDRGQPQHF | TGTGCAACAGCGGGGGACCGGGGGCAGCCCCAGCATTTT
- | - | TRBJ1-1 | TRBV14 | CASSPVTWNTEAFF | TGTGCCAGCAGCCCAGTTACATGGAACACTGAAGCTTTCTTT
TRBD2 | - | TRBJ2-7 | TRBV7-3 | CASSHSGGYEQYF | TGTGCCAGCAGCCATAGCGGGGGGTACGAGCAGTACTTC
- | - | TRBJ1-2 | TRBV5-1 | CASSLGQGGGYTF | TGCGCCAGCAGCTTGGGGCAGGGAGGTGGCTACACCTTC
TRBD1 | - | TRBJ1-2 | TRBV15 | CATSRQPGGGSGYTF | TGTGCCACCAGCAGGCAGCCGGGAGGGGGCTCTGGCTACACCTTC
TRBD2 | - | TRBJ2-3 | TRBV4-3 | CASSQDPLAGGGRDTQYF | TGCGCCAGCAGCCAAGATCCCCTAGCGGGGGGCGGGAGGGATACGCAGTATTTT
TRBD2 | - | TRBJ2-7 | TRBV27 | CASSPGLANEQYF | TGTGCCAGCAGTCCGGGACTAGCGAACGAGCAGTACTTC
- | - | TRBJ2-3 | TRBV7-2 | CASSLRRITDTQYF | TGTGCCAGCAGCTTGAGGAGAATCACAGATACGCAGTATTTT
- | - | TRBJ1-2 | TRBV15 | CATSIRQDRGYTF | TGTGCCACCAGCATTCGACAGGACCGGGGCTACACCTTC
- | once | TRBJ1-1 | TRBV28 | CASTGGILNTEAFF | TGTGCCAGCACCGGAGGAATACTGAACACTGAAGCTTTCTTT
TRBD2 | - | TRBJ2-3 | TRBV5-4 | CASSLGGAGGPDTQYF | TGTGCCAGCAGCTTGGGGGGAGCGGGAGGGCCAGATACGCAGTATTTT
- | - | TRBJ2-1 | TRBV28 | CASTPQGRNDEQFF | TGTGCCAGCACTCCTCAGGGAAGGAACGATGAGCAGTTCTTC
- | few | TRBJ1-1 | TRBV5-1 | CASRQATVRFTEAFF | TGCGCCAGCAGACAAGCGACAGTTCGTTTCACTGAAGCTTTCTTT
- | - | TRBJ1-2 | TRBV6-5 | CASSSGVGYTF | TGTGCCAGCAGTTCAGGGGTAGGCTACACCTTC
- | - | TRBJ2-1 | TRBV6-5 | CAASSGVNEQFF | TGTGCCGCCAGCTCGGGGGTAAATGAGCAGTTCTTC
- | - | TRBJ1-2 | TRBV7-9 | CASSLTGFNYGYTF | TGTGCCAGCAGCTTAACAGGGTTTAACTATGGCTACACCTTC
TRBD1 | - | TRBJ1-4 | TRBV6-5 | CASRSGQGEKLFF | TGTGCCAGCAGGAGTGGACAGGGAGAAAAACTGTTTTTT
TRBD1 | - | TRBJ1-1 | TRBV4-3 | CASSQDQGANTEAFF | TGCGCCAGCAGCCAAGATCAGGGGGCCAACACTGAAGCTTTCTTT
- | - | TRBJ1-1 | TRBV4-1 | CASSHQRGGEAFF | TGCGCCAGCAGCCACCAACGGGGAGGTGAAGCTTTCTTT
- | - | TRBJ1-1 | TRBV2 | CASTAGGMNTEAFF | TGTGCCAGCACCGCGGGGGGAATGAACACTGAAGCTTTCTTT
- | - | TRBJ1-1 | TRBV7-9 | CASTIEGGATEAFF | TGTGCCAGCACCATCGAGGGGGGGGCCACTGAAGCTTTCTTT
- | few | TRBJ1-5 | TRBV6-5 | CASSLDRNQPQHF | TGTGCCAGCAGCCTAGATCGGAATCAGCCCCAGCATTTT
TRBD1 | - | TRBJ2-3 | TRBV29-1 | CSVEDEQGAYDTQYF | TGCAGCGTTGAAGACGAACAGGGGGCTTACGATACGCAGTATTTT
TRBD1 | few | TRBJ2-7 | TRBV2 | CASRGQTTQQYF | TGTGCCAGCAGGGGACAGACTACGCAGCAGTACTTC
TRBD1 | - | TRBJ2-1 | TRBV2 | CASSVSAGQGYNEQFF | TGTGCCAGCAGTGTATCGGCGGGACAGGGTTACAATGAGCAGTTCTTC
TRBD1 | - | TRBJ1-1 | TRBV7-9 | CASSLGQSTEAFF | TGTGCCAGCAGCCTGGGACAGTCCACTGAAGCTTTCTTT
- | - | TRBJ2-6 | TRBV29-1 | CSAGGLSSGANVLTF | TGCAGCGCCGGGGGGCTAAGCTCTGGGGCCAACGTCCTGACTTTC
TRBD1 | - | TRBJ2-1 | TRBV30 | CAWSARTGYNEQFF | TGTGCCTGGAGTGCACGGACAGGGTACAATGAGCAGTTCTTC
TRBD1 | - | TRBJ2-2 | TRBV5-4 | CASRQGIGELFF | TGTGCCAGCAGACAGGGGATAGGGGAGCTGTTTTTT
- | - | TRBJ2-3 | TRBV6-5 | CASSYGGTDTQYF | TGTGCCAGCAGTTACGGGGGGACAGATACGCAGTATTTT
- | few | TRBJ1-1 | TRBV7-9 | CASSLVGLGNTEAFF | TGTGCCAGCAGCTTAGTGGGCTTAGGGAACACTGAAGCTTTCTTT
TRBD1 | - | TRBJ2-1 | TRBV5-1 | CASSLDRGHNEQFF | TGCGCCAGCAGCTTGGACAGGGGGCACAATGAGCAGTTCTTC
- | - | TRBJ1-2 | TRBV4-3 | CASSQSIRQDYGYTF | TGCGCCAGCAGCCAAAGTATACGGCAGGACTATGGCTACACCTTC
TRBD2 | - | TRBJ2-1 | TRBV18 | CASSPPVGLTYNEQFF | TGTGCCAGCTCACCACCGGTGGGACTAACCTACAATGAGCAGTTCTTC
- | - | TRBJ2-7 | TRBV27 | CASSFLGGRHEQYF | TGTGCCAGCAGCTTCCTGGGGGGTCGGCACGAGCAGTACTTC
- | - | TRBJ1-5 | TRBV14 | CASSPRGSNQPQHF | TGTGCCAGCAGCCCTCGCGGGAGCAATCAGCCCCAGCATTTT
TRBD2 | - | TRBJ2-5 | TRBV2 | CASNRLAAQETQYF | TGTGCCTCGAACCGGCTAGCGGCTCAAGAGACCCAGTACTTC
- | - | TRBJ1-1 | TRBV30 | CAWSVLEGTEAFF | TGTGCCTGGAGTGTACTTGAGGGCACTGAAGCTTTCTTT
TRBD1 | - | TRBJ1-1 | TRBV7-2 | CASSQDRGLNTEAFF | TGTGCCAGCAGCCAGGACAGGGGGTTGAACACTGAAGCTTTCTTT
TRBD1 | - | TRBJ2-1 | TRBV15 | CATSRPGQGINEQFF | TGTGCCACCAGCAGGCCGGGACAGGGTATCAATGAGCAGTTCTTC
- | - | TRBJ2-6 | TRBV11-2 | CASSRGSAGQYSGANVLTF | TGTGCCAGCAGCAGGGGATCCGCCGGACAGTACTCTGGGGCCAACGTCCTGACTTTC
TRBD1 | - | TRBJ1-5 | TRBV5-8 | CASSFDRDQPQHF | TGTGCCAGCAGCTTTGACAGGGATCAGCCCCAGCATTTT
- | - | TRBJ2-7 | TRBV7-9 | CASSLGTSLATYEQYF | TGTGCCAGCAGCTTGGGGACTTCGCTTGCTACCTACGAGCAGTACTTC
- | - | TRBJ1-2 | TRBV4-2 | CASSQESGVRYGYTF | TGTGCCAGCAGCCAAGAGTCCGGGGTTCGATATGGCTACACCTTC
- | - | TRBJ2-1 | TRBV29-1 | CSVEVASVRGYNEQFF | TGCAGCGTTGAGGTAGCGTCCGTCAGAGGATACAATGAGCAGTTCTTC
TRBD2 | - | TRBJ2-7 | TRBV7-6 | CASSPSYGGGYEQYF | TGTGCCAGCAGTCCATCATACGGGGGGGGATACGAGCAGTACTTC
- | few | TRBJ1-6 | TRBV2 | CASTTEGVNSPLHF | TGTGCCAGCACCACCGAGGGGGTTAATTCACCCCTCCACTTT
- | - | TRBJ2-7 | TRBV27 | CASSLWGREQYF | TGTGCCAGCAGTTTATGGGGGCGCGAGCAGTACTTC
TRBD2 | - | TRBJ2-7 | TRBV7-9 | CASRAVAGGSYEQYF | TGTGCCAGCAGAGCCGTAGCGGGAGGTTCCTACGAGCAGTACTTC
TRBD1 | - | TRBJ1-1 | TRBV13 | CASSQGTGENTEAFF | TGTGCCAGCAGCCAAGGGACAGGGGAGAATACTGAAGCTTTCTTT
- | - | TRBJ1-2 | TRBV7-2 | CASSLGWAANYGYTF | TGTGCCAGCAGCTTAGGTTGGGCAGCTAACTATGGCTACACCTTC
- | - | TRBJ2-7 | TRBV7-8 | CASSLERAAAREQYF | TGTGCCAGCAGCTTAGAGAGGGCTGCTGCACGCGAGCAGTACTTC
TRBD1 | - | TRBJ1-5 | TRBV2 | CASRQGADNQPQHF | TGTGCCAGCAGACAGGGGGCAGACAATCAGCCCCAGCATTTT
- | - | TRBJ2-7 | TRBV6-5 | CASSYSRGSYEQYF | TGTGCCAGCAGTTACTCGCGCGGTTCCTACGAGCAGTACTTC
TRBD1 | once | TRBJ2-1 | TRBV5-1 | CASSIEGGPYNEQFF | TGCGCCAGCAGCATCGAAGGGGGCCCGTACAATGAGCAGTTCTTC